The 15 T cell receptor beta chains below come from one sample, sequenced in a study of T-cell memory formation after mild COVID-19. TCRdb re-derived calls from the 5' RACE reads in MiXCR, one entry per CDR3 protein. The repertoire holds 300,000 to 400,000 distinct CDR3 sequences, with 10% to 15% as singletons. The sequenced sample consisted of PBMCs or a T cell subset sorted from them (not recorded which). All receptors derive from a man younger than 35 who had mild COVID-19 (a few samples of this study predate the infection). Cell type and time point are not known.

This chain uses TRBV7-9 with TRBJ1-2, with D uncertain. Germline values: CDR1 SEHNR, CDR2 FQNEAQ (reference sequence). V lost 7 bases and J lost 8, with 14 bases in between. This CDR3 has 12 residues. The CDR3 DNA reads TGTGCCAGCACTGGGTACCTGGGGGGCTACACCTTC. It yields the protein CASTGYLGGYTF.

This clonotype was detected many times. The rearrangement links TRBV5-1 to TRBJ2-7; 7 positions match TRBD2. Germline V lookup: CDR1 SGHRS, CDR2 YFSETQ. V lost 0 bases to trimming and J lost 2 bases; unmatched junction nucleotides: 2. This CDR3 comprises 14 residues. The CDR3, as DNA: TGCGCCAGCAGCTTGGAGACTAGCCCCTACGAGCAGTACTTC. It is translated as CASSLETSPYEQYF.

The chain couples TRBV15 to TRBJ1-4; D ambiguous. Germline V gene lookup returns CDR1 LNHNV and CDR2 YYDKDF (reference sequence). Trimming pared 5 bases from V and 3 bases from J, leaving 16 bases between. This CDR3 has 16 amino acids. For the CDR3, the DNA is TGTGCCACCAGCCCCCATCTGGGATCAGCTAATGAAAAACTGTTTTTT. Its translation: CATSPHLGSANEKLFF.

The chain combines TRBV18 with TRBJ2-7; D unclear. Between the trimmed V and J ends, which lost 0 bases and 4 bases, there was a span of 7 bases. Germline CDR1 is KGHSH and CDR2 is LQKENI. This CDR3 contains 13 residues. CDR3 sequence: CASSPPSGYEQYV. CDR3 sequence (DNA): TGTGCCAGCTCACCACCGTCGGGTTACGAGCAGTACGTC.

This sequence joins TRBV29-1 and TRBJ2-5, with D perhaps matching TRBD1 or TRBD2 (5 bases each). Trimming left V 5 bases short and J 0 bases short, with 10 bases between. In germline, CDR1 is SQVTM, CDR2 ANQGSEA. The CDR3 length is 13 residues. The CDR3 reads CSVRGPYQETQYF. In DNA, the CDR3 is TGCAGCGTTCGGGGCCCGTACCAAGAGACCCAGTACTTC.

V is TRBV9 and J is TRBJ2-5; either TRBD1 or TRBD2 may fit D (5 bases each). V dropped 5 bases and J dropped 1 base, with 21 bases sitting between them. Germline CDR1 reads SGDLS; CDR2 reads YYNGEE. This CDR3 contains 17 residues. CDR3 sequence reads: CASSRGSDGGRQETQYF. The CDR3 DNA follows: TGTGCCAGCAGTCGAGGATCCGATGGGGGTCGCCAAGAGACCCAGTACTTC.

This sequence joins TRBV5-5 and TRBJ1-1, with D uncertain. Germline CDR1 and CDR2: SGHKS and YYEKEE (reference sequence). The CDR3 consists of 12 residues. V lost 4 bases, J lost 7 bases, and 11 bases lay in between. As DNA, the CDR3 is TGTGCCAGCAGCCCACGGGAGATTGAAGCTTTCTTT. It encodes CASSPREIEAFF.

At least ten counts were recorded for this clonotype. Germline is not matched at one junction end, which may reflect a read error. The CDR3 protein is CASSSPTTDTQYF. The CDR3 region has the DNA TGCGCCAGCAGCTCCCCTACCACAGATACGCAGTATTTT. J is TRBJ2-3 and V is TRBV7-2; D uncertain. The CDR3 has 13 amino acids. CDR1 is SGHTA and CDR2 is FQGNSA in the germline V gene. The full variable domain, with the rest looked up from reference TRBV7-2 and TRBJ2-3, is GAGVSQSPSNKVTEKGKDVELRCDPISGHTALYWYRQSLGQGLEFLIYFQGNSAPDKSGLPSDRFSAERTGGSVSTLTIQRTQQEDSAVYLCASSSPTTDTQYFGPGTRLTVL.

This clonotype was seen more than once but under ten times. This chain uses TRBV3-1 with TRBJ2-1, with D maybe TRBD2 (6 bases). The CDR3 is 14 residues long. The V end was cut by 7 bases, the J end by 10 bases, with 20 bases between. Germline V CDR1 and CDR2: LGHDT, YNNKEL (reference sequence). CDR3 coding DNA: TGTGCCAGCACCCGTAGCCGACCCGCGGGGGAGCAGTTCTTC. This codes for CASTRSRPAGEQFF.

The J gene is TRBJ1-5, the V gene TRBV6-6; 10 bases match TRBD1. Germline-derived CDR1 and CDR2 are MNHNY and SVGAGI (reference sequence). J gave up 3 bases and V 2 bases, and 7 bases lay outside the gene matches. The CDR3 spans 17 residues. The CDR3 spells CASSYLPGTGVNQPQHF. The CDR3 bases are TGTGCCAGCAGTTACCTCCCCGGGACAGGGGTCAATCAGCCCCAGCATTTT.

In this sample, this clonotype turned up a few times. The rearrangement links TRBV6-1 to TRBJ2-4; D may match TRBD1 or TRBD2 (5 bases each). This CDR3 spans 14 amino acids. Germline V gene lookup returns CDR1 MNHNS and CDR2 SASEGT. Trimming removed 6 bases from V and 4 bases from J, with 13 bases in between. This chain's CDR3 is CASSAGTGKNIQYF. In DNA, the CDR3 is TGTGCCAGCAGCGCCGGGACCGGGAAAAACATTCAGTACTTC.

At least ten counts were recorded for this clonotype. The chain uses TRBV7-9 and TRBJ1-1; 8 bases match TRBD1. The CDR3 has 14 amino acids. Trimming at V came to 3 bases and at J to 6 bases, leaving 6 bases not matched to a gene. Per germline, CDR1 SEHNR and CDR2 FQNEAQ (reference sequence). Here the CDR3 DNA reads TGTGCCAGCAGCTTGACAGGGGCGGGGGCTGAAGCTTTCTTT. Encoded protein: CASSLTGAGAEAFF.

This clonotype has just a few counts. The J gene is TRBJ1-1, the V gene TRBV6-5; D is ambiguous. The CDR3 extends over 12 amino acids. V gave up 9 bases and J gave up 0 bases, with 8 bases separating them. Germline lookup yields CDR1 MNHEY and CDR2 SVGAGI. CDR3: CASGSLNTEAFF. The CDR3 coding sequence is TGTGCCAGTGGGAGTCTGAACACTGAAGCTTTCTTT.

The CDR3 reads CASSVGFQGADGANVLTF. Written as DNA, the CDR3 is TGTGCCAGCAGCGTAGGATTCCAGGGGGCAGATGGGGCCAACGTCCTGACTTTC. The rearrangement uses TRBV9 and TRBJ2-6; 8 bases are shared with TRBD1. V shed 0 bases, J shed 3 bases, and the junction held 8 bases outside the gene matches. The CDR3 loop spans 18 amino acids. The germline V gene has CDR1 SGDLS and CDR2 YYNGEE.

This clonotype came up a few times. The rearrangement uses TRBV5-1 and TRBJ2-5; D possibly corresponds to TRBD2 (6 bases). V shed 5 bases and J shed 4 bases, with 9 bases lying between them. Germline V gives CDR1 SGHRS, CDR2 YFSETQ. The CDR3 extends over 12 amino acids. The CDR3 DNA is TGCGCCAGCAGACAGGAGGGAGAGACCCAGTACTTC. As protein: CASRQEGETQYF.